These 20 T cell receptor beta chains were all obtained from the same sample, sequenced in a study of read filtering for tumor transcriptome and immune sequencing. This library used about 360 ng RNA and molecular barcoded adaptors spanning alpha/delta and beta/gamma chains. Each CDR3 protein is one row after TCRdb ran MiXCR on the reads. The profile covers about 86,000 distinct CDR3 sequences, with approximately 13% appearing a single time and 15% taken by the ten largest. Material for sequencing was a population of CD138-negative cells sorted from bone marrow. Receptors were obtained from a donor at least 40 years old with multiple myeloma.

The genes are TRBV29-1 and TRBJ1-5; no reliable D call. The better agreement between TRBJ2-3 and the DNA end casts doubt on the J call. The CDR3 runs to 12 residues. The germline CDR1 and CDR2 sequences are SQVTM and ANQGSEA. CDR3 DNA: TGCAGCGTTGGGGGAAGCAAACAGCCCCAGTATTTT. Protein: CSVGGSKQPQYF.

This clonotype was found many times. The genes are TRBV20-1 and TRBJ2-7; TRBD1 agrees at 9 bases. The ends lost 4 bases at V and 6 bases at J; junction bases unmatched: 7. Germline CDR1 is DFQATT and CDR2 is SNEGSKA (reference sequence). The CDR3 runs 13 residues. The CDR3 DNA reads as TGCAGTGCTAACGACAGGGGGAGAGGCGAGCAGTACTTC. This sequence encodes CSANDRGRGEQYF.

This clonotype came up many times. The chain combines TRBV7-9 with TRBJ2-3, with TRBD1 matching over 8 bases. CDR1 and CDR2 from the germline V gene are SEHNR and FQNEAQ (reference sequence). V dropped 4 bases and J dropped 4; count of bases not matched to a gene: 7. This CDR3 is built from 15 residues. The CDR3 is CASSSGQGRSDTQYF. The CDR3 coding sequence is TGTGCCAGCAGCTCCGGACAGGGAAGGTCAGATACGCAGTATTTT.

The chain uses TRBV5-1 and TRBJ1-3; possible D gene TRBD1, 6 bases. The germline V gene has CDR1 SGHRS and CDR2 YFSETQ. The CDR3 extends over 14 amino acids. The V gene lost 4 bases and the J gene lost 0 bases, with 8 bases spanning the gap. CDR3 DNA: TGCGCCAGCAGCCCGGGACACTCTGGAAACACCATATATTTT. As protein: CASSPGHSGNTIYF.

The V gene is TRBV11-3, the J gene TRBJ2-5; D call uncertain. V was clipped by 5 bases and J by 5 bases, with 6 bases between them. The CDR3 contains 11 residues. Germline CDR1 reads SGHNT; CDR2 reads YENEEA. In nucleotides, the CDR3 is TGTGCCAGCAGCCACGGGGAGACCCAGTACTTC. This translates into CASSHGETQYF.

Turning to this clonotype: This may arise from a read error, as a much more abundant clone is one base away. The chain has TRBV7-8 and TRBJ2-7, with TRBD2 matching 8 bases. The CDR3 consists of 16 residues. Germline CDR1 SGHVS, CDR2 FQNEAQ. Germline trimming cut 3 bases from V and 3 bases from J; bases unmatched to any gene: 10. The CDR3 bases are TGTGCCAGCAGCTTCAGAGGTAGCGGGACTGTCTACGAGCAGTACTTC. This sequence encodes CASSFRGSGTVYEQYF.

This clonotype was seen a few times. The V call is TRBV28, the J call TRBJ2-5; possible D gene TRBD1, 6 bases. Germline CDR1 and CDR2: MDHEN and SYDVKM. The V end lost 5 bases, the J end lost 5 bases, and 12 bases lay between the germline ends. The CDR3 is made up of 13 amino acids. CDR3 DNA: TGTGCCAGCAGTCACCTAGGGGGTGAGACCCAGTACTTC. As protein: CASSHLGGETQYF.

This clonotype showed up many times. The V and J genes are TRBV6-6 and TRBJ1-1; 7 nucleotides agree with TRBD1. The CDR3 loop spans 14 amino acids. In germline, CDR1 is MNHNY, CDR2 SVGAGI (reference sequence). With 2 bases clipped from V and 0 bases from J, the junction kept 0 bases outside the gene matches. The CDR3: CASSYQGVNTEAFF. The CDR3 DNA follows: TGTGCCAGCAGTTACCAGGGGGTGAACACTGAAGCTTTCTTT.

This clonotype was counted at least ten times. This rearrangement joins TRBV7-6 to TRBJ2-3; D not certain. The CDR3 length is 14 residues. In germline, CDR1 is SGHVS, CDR2 FNYEAQ. Trimming pared 5 bases from V and 11 bases from J, leaving 20 bases between. The CDR3 sequence is CASSPQNSAPGQYF. Written as DNA, the CDR3 is TGTGCCAGCAGCCCTCAGAACTCTGCCCCTGGGCAGTATTTT.

This clonotype appeared many times. This chain joins TRBV5-1 and TRBJ1-5; 11 bases map to TRBD1. Trimming cost V 0 bases and J 4 bases; bases outside gene matches: 3. The CDR3 covers 16 residues. Looked up from germline, CDR1 is SGHRS and CDR2 is YFSETQ. For the CDR3, the DNA is TGCGCCAGCAGCTTGGATGGGACAGGGGGTAATCAGCCCCAGCATTTT. Translating it yields CASSLDGTGGNQPQHF.

This clonotype occurred many times. The chain employs TRBV7-2 and TRBJ2-1; D call uncertain. The CDR3 runs to 13 residues. Per germline, CDR1 SGHTA and CDR2 FQGNSA. The ends were cut back, 3 bases at V and 5 bases at J, with 8 bases in the middle. CDR3: CASSFSGNNEQFF. The CDR3 DNA reads TGTGCCAGCAGCTTCTCGGGCAACAATGAGCAGTTCTTC.

This clonotype was detected a few times. At one boundary the junction diverges from the germline segment, which might be a read error. The chain couples TRBV20-1 to TRBJ1-1, with D tentatively TRBD1 (5 bases). Germline V gene lookup returns CDR1 DFQATT and CDR2 SNEGSKA (reference sequence). The CDR3 runs to 14 residues. CDR3 sequence (DNA): TGCCGTGCTGTCCCCGGGACGGTGAACACTGAAGCTTTCTTT. Residues: CRAVPGTVNTEAFF.

This clonotype has ten or more counts. The chain carries TRBV12-3 or TRBV12-4 and TRBJ2-3; no reliable D call. This CDR3 contains 15 residues. The germline V and J ends were trimmed by 5 bases and 2 bases, with 14 bases remaining between them. The CDR3 DNA sequence: TGTGCCAGCAGTCCCCTTTCGGAGCTCACAGATACGCAGTATTTT. Translation gives CASSPLSELTDTQYF.

This clonotype was seen ten or more times. The V and J genes are TRBV27 and TRBJ1-5, with a possible D match to TRBD1 (5 bases). Looked up from germline, CDR1 is MNHEY and CDR2 is SMNVEV (reference sequence). CDR3 length: 15 amino acids. Trimming removed 2 bases at V and 0 bases at J, with 8 bases between. Here the CDR3 reads CASSLRQYSNQPQHF. In DNA form, the CDR3 reads TGTGCCAGCAGTTTAAGACAGTATAGCAATCAGCCCCAGCATTTT.

The V gene is TRBV10-1, the J gene TRBJ2-7; 9 positions match TRBD2. CDR3 length: 14 residues. Germline CDR1 and CDR2: WNHNN and SYGVQD (reference sequence). Trimming removed 1 base from V and 5 bases from J; junction bases left unmatched: 3. CDR3 residues: CASSEWTSDNEQYF. The CDR3 DNA is TGCGCCAGCAGTGAGTGGACTAGCGACAACGAGCAGTACTTC.

This clonotype has only a few counts. A much larger clone differs by one base, so this may be a read error. J is TRBJ1-4 and V is TRBV29-1; possible D gene TRBD1, 6 bases. This CDR3 comprises 14 residues. CDR1 SQVTM and CDR2 ANQGSEA come from the germline V gene. The CDR3 loop reads CSVKTGSTNEKLVF. The CDR3 bases are TGCAGCGTTAAGACAGGCTCAACTAATGAAAAACTGGTTTTT.

The count of this clonotype is one. Since the CDR3 does not end with the conserved phenylalanine or tryptophan, this likely comes from a read error. The DNA is left out, because the CDR3 cannot be placed on it with certainty; the CDR3 is given as TCRdb lists it. The chain is built from TRBV5-1 and TRBJ2-1; no DNA check was done on the table's D call, TRBD1. Germline V gene sequence: CDR1 SGHRS, CDR2 YFSETQ. The length of the CDR3 is 13 amino acids, counting both ends. CDR3 residues: CANSLQGWREQLC.

The genes are TRBV20-1 and TRBJ2-2, with TRBD2 as a possible D gene (6 bases). Trimming took off 5 bases at V and 4 bases at J, with 14 bases between the two ends. The CDR3 totals 14 residues. Germline values: CDR1 DFQATT, CDR2 SNEGSKA (reference sequence). The CDR3: CSAPRERITGELFF. In DNA form, the CDR3 reads TGCAGTGCTCCTCGGGAGAGGATCACCGGGGAGCTGTTTTTT.

This clonotype was recorded at least ten times. The V gene is TRBV11-1, the J gene TRBJ2-5; 9 nucleotides align to TRBD1. V shed 3 bases, J shed 5 bases, and the junction held 10 bases outside the gene matches. Looked up from germline, CDR1 is SGHAT and CDR2 is FQDESV (reference sequence). The CDR3 spans 16 residues. The CDR3 region is CASSFTNRGLGETQYF. CDR3 DNA sequence: TGTGCCAGCAGCTTTACTAACAGGGGGCTAGGGGAGACCCAGTACTTC.

Note on this clonotype: The junction and the germline gene differ at one end; a read error may be behind it. The V call is TRBV18, the J call TRBJ2-3; D is possibly TRBD1 (5 bases). The CDR3 consists of 15 residues. Germline loops: CDR1 KGHSH, CDR2 LQKENI. Written as DNA, the CDR3 is TGTGCCAGCTCACCACCCAGCAGTCCCACAGGTACGCAGTATTTT. It is translated as CASSPPSSPTGTQYF.